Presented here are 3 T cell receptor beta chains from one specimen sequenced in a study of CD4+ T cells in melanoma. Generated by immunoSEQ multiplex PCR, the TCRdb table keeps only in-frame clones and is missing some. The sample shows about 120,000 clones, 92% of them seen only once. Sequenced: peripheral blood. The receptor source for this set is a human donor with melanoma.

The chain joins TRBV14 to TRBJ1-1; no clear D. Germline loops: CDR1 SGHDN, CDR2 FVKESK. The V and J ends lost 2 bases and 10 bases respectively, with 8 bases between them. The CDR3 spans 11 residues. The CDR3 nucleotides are TGTGCCAGCAGCCAATATAGGGCAGCTTTCTTT. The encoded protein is CASSQYRAAFF.

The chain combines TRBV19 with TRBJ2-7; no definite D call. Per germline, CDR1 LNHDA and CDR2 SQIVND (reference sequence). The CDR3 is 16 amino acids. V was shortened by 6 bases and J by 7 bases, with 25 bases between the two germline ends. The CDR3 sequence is CASSDGVRQVPREQYF. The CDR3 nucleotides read TGTGCCAGTAGCGATGGGGTCCGGCAGGTACCCCGGGAGCAGTACTTC.

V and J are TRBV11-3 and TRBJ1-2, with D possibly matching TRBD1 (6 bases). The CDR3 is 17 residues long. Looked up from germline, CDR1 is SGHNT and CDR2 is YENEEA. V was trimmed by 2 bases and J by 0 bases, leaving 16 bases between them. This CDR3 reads CASSLMEDRPANYGYTF. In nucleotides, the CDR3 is TGTGCCAGCAGCTTAATGGAGGACAGACCTGCTAACTATGGCTACACCTTC.